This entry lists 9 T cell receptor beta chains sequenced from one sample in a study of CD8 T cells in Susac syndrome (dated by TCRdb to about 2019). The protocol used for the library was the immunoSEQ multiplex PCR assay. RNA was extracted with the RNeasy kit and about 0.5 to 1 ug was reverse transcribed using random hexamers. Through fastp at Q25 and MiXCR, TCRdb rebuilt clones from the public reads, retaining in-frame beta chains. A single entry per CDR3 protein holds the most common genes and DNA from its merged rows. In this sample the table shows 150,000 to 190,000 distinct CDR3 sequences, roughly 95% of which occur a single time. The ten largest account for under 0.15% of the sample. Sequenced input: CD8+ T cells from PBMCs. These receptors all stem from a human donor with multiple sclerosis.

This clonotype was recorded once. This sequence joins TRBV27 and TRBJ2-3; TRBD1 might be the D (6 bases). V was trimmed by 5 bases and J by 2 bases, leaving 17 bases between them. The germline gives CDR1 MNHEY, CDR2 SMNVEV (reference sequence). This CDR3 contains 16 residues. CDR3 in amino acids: CASSPNSWDITDTQYF. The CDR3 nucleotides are TGTGCCAGCAGTCCAAATTCCTGGGACATCACAGATACGCAGTATTTT.

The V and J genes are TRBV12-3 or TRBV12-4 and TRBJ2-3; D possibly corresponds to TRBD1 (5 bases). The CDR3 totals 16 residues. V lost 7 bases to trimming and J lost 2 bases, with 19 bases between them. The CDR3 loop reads CASNNVQVNDTDTQYF. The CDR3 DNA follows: TGTGCCAGCAATAACGTACAGGTGAATGACACAGATACGCAGTATTTT.

CDR3 DNA: TGTGCCTGGAGTGCGAATCACAGGGTAGTCCCCTACGAGCAGTACTTC. As protein: CAWSANHRVVPYEQYF. This chain joins TRBV30 and TRBJ2-7; tentative D call: TRBD1 (6 bases). Per germline, CDR1 GTSNPN and CDR2 SVGIG (reference sequence). CDR3 size: 16 residues. V lost 1 base to trimming and J lost 2 bases, with 18 bases between them.

CDR3 loop: CASSLAGGGPPEQFF. CDR3 DNA sequence: TGTGCCAGCAGCTTAGCTGGCGGGGGGCCCCCTGAGCAGTTCTTC. V gene TRBV7-8 combines with J gene TRBJ2-1; 8 bases fit TRBD2. V was clipped by 0 bases and J by 9 bases; unmatched bases: 7. CDR3 size: 15 residues. Germline values: CDR1 SGHVS, CDR2 FQNEAQ.

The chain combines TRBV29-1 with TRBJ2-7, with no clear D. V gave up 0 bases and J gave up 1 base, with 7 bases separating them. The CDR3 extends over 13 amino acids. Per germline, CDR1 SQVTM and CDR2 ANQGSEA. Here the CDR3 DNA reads TGCAGCGTTGAAGAGTCTGAATCCTACGAGCAGTACTTC. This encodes CSVEESESYEQYF.

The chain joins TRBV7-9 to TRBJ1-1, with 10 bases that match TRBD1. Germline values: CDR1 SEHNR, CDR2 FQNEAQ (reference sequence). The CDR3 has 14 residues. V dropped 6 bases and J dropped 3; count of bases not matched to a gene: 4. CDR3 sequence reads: CASSLTGGDTEAFF. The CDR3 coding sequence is TGTGCCAGCAGTTTGACAGGGGGCGACACTGAAGCTTTCTTT. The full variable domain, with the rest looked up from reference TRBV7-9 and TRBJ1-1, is DTGVSQNPRHKITKRGQNVTFRCDPISEHNRLYWYRQTLGQGPEFLTYFQNEAQLEKSRLLSDRFSAERPKGSFSTLEIQRTEQGDSAMYLCASSLTGGDTEAFFGQGTRLTVV.

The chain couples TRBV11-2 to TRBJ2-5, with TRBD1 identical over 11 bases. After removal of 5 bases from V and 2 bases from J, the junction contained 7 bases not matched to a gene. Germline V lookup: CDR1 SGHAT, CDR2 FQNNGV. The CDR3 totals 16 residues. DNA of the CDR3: TGTGCCAGCAGCCACCGGGACAGGGGGAAGCAAGAGACCCAGTACTTC. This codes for CASSHRDRGKQETQYF.

CDR3 residues: CSAPTGQPNYGYTF. The CDR3, as DNA: TGCAGTGCTCCCACGGGACAACCTAACTATGGCTACACCTTC. This sequence joins TRBV20-1 and TRBJ1-2, with a tentative D call TRBD1 (6 bases). CDR1 is DFQATT and CDR2 is SNEGSKA in the germline V gene (reference sequence). Trimming took 5 bases from V and 0 from J, leaving 13 bases between them. CDR3 size: 14 residues.

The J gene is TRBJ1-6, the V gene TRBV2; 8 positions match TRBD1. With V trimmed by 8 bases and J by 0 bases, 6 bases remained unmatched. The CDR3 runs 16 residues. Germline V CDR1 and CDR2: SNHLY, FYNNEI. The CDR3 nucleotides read TGTGCCAGCTCACTGACAGGGGCCTCCTATAATTCACCCCTCCACTTT. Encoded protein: CASSLTGASYNSPLHF.